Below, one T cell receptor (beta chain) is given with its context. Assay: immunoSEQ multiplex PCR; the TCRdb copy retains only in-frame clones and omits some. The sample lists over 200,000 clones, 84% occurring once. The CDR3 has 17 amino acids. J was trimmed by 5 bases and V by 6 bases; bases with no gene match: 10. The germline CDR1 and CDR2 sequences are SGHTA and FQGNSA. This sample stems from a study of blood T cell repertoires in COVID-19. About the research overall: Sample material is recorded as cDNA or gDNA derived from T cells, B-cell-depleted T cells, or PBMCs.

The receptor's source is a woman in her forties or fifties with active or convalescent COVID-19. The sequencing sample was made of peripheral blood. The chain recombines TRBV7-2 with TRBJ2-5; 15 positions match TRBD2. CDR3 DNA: TGTGCCAGCAGTTCGGGACTAGCGGGAGGAGGGGGTGAGACCCAGTACTTC. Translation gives CASSSGLAGGGGETQYF.